This T cell receptor beta chain was profiled in a study of blood T cell repertoires in COVID-19. In germline, CDR1 is SGDLS, CDR2 YYNGEE. The CDR3 runs 14 residues. The V end lost 3 bases, the J end lost 6 bases, and 15 bases lay between the germline ends. Data came from immunoSEQ multiplex PCR; TCRdb stores just in-frame clones and leaves some out. In the table there are 200,000 or so clones, roughly 88% of which are singletons. Sequencing was performed on PBMCs or T cells enriched from blood (not recorded which). This receptor was obtained from a woman aged 40 to 50 with acute COVID-19. The rearrangement joins TRBV9 to TRBJ1-1; D is perhaps TRBD1 (6 bases). CDR3 DNA: TGTGCCAGCAGCGGAAGACAGGTGGGGGCTGAAGCTTTCTTT. Residues: CASSGRQVGAEAFF.